This TCR beta chain is from a study of early T cells in non-severe SARS-CoV-2 infection. Study at large: RNA in bulk from unsorted whole blood was sequenced, and chains were unpaired. Whole-study results and caveats: VDJdb matching favored anti-spike CD8 responses, missing private and CD4 specificities.

The CDR3 has 18 amino acids. Germline V CDR1 and CDR2: LGHNA, YNFKEQ. The junction had 9 bases not matched to a gene; V was cut back by 1 base and J by 4 bases. In the library, individual cDNA molecules carried attached unique molecular identifiers. MiXCR was run by TCRdb on the 5' RACE reads, yielding one entry per CDR3 protein. The table has some 57,000 distinct CDR3 sequences, 8.5% to 10% seen once. As concerns this clonotype: Antigen specificity is unknown.

V gene TRBV4-2 combines with J gene TRBJ2-1, with 11 bases that match TRBD2. Source: whole blood, taken at baseline. The source of this sequence is an adult who was a healthcare worker with PCR-confirmed SARS-CoV-2 infection or an uninfected control (not recorded which). The CDR3 region is CASSQVRGLAERYNEQFF. In nucleotides, the CDR3 is TGTGCCAGCAGCCAAGTTAGGGGACTAGCGGAGCGATACAATGAGCAGTTCTTC.